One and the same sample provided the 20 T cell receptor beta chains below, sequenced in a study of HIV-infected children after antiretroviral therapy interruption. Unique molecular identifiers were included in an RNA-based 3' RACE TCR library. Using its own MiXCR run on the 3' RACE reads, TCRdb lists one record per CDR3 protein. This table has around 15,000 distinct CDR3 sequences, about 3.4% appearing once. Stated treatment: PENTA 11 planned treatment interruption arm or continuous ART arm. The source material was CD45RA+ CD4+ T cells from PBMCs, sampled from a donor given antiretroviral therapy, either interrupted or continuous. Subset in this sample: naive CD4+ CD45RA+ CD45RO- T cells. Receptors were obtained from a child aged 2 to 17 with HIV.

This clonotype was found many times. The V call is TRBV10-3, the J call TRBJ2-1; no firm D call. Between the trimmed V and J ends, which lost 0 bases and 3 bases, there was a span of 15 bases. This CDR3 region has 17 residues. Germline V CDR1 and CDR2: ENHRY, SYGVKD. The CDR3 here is CAISESSGVTGYNEQFF. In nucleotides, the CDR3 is TGTGCCATCAGTGAGTCGAGTGGGGTAACTGGCTACAATGAGCAGTTCTTC.

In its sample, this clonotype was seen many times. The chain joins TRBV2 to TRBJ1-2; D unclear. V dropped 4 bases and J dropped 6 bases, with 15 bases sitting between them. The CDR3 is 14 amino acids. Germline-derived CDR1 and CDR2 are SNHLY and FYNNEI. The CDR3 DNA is TGTGCCAGCAGTGTGGAGGTCGCCTCGAATGGCTACACCTTC. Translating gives CASSVEVASNGYTF. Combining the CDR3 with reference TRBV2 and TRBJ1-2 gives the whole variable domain EPEVTQTPSHQVTQMGQEVILRCVPISNHLYFYWYRQILGQKVEFLVSFYNNEISEKSEIFDDQFSVERPDGSNFTLKIRSTKLEDSAMYFCASSVEVASNGYTFGSGTRLTVV.

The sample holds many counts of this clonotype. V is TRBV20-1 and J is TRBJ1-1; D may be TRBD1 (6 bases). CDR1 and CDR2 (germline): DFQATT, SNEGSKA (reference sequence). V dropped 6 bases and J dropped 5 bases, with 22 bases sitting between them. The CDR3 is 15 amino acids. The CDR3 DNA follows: TGCAGTGCCCCGCCCAGGGGCGCCTCGAGGACTGAAGCTTTCTTT. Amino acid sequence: CSAPPRGASRTEAFF.

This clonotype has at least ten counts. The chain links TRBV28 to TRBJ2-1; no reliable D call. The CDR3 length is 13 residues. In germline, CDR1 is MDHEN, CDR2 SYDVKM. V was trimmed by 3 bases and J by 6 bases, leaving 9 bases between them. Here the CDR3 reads CASSFGRLNEQFF. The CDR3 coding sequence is TGTGCCAGCAGTTTCGGTCGACTCAATGAGCAGTTCTTC.

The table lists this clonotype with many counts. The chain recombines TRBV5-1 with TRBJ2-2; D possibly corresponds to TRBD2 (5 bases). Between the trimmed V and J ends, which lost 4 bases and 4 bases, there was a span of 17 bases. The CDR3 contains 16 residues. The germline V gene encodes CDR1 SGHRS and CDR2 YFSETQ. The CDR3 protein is CASSPSRTGTTGELFF. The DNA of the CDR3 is TGCGCCAGCAGCCCCAGTCGGACGGGAACCACCGGGGAGCTGTTTTTT.

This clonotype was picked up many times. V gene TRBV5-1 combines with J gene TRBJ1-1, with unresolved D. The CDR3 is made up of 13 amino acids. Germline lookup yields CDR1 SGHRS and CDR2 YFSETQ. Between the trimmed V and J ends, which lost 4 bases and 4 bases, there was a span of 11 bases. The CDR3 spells CASSREGGTEAFF. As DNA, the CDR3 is TGCGCCAGCAGCCGGGAGGGAGGCACTGAAGCTTTCTTT.

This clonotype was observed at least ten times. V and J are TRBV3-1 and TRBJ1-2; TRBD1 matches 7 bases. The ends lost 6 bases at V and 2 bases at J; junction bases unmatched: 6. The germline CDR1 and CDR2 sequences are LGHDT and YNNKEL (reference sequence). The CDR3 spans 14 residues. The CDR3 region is CASSLDRDNYGYTF. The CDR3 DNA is TGTGCCAGCAGTCTCGACAGGGACAACTATGGCTACACCTTC.

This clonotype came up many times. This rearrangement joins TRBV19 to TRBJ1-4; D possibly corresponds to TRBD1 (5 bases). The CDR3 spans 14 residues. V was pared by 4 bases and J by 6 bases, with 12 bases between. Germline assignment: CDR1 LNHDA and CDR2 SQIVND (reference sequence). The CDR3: CASSTTVGDEKLFF. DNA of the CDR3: TGTGCCAGTAGTACGACAGTAGGGGATGAAAAACTGTTTTTT.

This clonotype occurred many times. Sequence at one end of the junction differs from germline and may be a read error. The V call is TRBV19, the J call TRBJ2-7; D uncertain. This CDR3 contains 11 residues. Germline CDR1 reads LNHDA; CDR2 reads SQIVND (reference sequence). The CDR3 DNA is TGTGCCAGCAGTATGACTGGTGAACAGTACTTC. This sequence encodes CASSMTGEQYF.

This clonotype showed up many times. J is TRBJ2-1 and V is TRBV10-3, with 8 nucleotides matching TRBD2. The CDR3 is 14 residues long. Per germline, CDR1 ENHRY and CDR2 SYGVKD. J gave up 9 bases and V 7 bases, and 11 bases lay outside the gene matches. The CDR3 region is CAITTGGARGEQFF. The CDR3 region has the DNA TGTGCCATCACGACCGGGGGGGCCCGGGGTGAGCAGTTCTTC.

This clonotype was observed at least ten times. This CDR3 reads CASSQVTDTQYF. The CDR3 nucleotides read TGTGCCAGCAGCCAAGTCACAGATACGCAGTATTTT. The chain carries TRBV3-1 and TRBJ2-3; no definite D call. V gave up 1 base and J gave up 2 bases, with 1 base separating them. The CDR3 sequence is 12 residues long. CDR1 is LGHDT and CDR2 is YNNKEL in the germline V gene (reference sequence).

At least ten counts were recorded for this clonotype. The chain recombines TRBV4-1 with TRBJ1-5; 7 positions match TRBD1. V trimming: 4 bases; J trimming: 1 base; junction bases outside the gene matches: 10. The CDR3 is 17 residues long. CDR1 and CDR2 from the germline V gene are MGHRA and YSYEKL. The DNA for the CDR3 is TGCGCCAGCAGCCCCTTCCCGACAGGGCAGAGCAATCAGCCCCAGCATTTT. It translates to CASSPFPTGQSNQPQHF.

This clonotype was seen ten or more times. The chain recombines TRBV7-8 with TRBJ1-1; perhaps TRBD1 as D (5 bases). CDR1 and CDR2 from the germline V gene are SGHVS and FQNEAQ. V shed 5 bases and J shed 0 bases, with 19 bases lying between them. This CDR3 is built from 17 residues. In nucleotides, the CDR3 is TGTGCCAGCAGCCCCGGGCCGGGAAAGGGGTTGAACACTGAAGCTTTCTTT. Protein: CASSPGPGKGLNTEAFF.

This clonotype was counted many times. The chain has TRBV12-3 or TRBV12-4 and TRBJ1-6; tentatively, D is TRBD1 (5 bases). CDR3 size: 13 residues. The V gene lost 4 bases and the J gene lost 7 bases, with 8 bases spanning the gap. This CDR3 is CASSSWGNSPLHF. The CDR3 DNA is TGTGCCAGCAGTTCTTGGGGGAATTCACCCCTCCACTTT.

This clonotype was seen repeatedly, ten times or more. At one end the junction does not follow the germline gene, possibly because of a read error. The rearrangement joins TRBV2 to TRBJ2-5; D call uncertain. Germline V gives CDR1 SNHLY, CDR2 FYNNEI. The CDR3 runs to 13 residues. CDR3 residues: CASSFILGNTQYF. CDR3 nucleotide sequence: TGTGCCAGCAGCTTCATACTGGGGAACACCCAGTACTTT.

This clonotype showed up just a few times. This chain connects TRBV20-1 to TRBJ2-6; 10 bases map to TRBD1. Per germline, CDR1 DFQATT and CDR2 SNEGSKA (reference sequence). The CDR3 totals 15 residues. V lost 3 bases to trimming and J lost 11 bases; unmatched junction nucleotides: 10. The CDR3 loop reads CSARGGQGNPDVLTF. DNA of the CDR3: TGCAGTGCTAGGGGGGGACAGGGGAACCCAGACGTCCTGACTTTC.

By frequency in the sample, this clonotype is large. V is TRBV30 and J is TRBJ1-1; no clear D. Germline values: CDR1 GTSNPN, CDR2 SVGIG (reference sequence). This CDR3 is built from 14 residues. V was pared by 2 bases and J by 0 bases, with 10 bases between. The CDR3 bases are TGTGCCTGGAGTAGAGGCAGAATGAACACTGAAGCTTTCTTT. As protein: CAWSRGRMNTEAFF. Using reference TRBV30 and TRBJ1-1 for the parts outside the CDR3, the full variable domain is SQTIHQWPATLVQPVGSPLSLECTVEGTSNPNLYWYRQAAGRGLQLLFYSVGIGQISSEVPQNLSASRPQDRQFILSSKKLLLSDSGFYLCAWSRGRMNTEAFFGQGTRLTVV.

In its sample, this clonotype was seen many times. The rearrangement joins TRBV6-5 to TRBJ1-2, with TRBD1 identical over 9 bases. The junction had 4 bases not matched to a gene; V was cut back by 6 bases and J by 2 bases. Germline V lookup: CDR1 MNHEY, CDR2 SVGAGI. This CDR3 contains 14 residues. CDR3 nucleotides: TGTGCCAGCAGCCGGGGACAGGGCAACTATGGCTACACCTTC. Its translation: CASSRGQGNYGYTF.

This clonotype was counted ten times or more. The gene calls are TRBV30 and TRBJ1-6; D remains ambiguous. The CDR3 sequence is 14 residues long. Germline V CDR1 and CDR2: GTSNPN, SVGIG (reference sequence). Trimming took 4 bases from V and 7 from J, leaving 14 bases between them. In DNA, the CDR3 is TGTGCCTGGACTTACGGGTCGCCGAATTCACCCCTCCACTTT. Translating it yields CAWTYGSPNSPLHF.

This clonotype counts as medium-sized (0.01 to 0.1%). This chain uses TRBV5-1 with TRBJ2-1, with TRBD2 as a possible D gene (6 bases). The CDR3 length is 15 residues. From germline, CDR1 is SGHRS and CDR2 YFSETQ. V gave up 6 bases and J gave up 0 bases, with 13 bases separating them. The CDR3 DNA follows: TGCGCCAGCACCACCGCCGGGGGCTCCTACAATGAGCAGTTCTTC. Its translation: CASTTAGGSYNEQFF.